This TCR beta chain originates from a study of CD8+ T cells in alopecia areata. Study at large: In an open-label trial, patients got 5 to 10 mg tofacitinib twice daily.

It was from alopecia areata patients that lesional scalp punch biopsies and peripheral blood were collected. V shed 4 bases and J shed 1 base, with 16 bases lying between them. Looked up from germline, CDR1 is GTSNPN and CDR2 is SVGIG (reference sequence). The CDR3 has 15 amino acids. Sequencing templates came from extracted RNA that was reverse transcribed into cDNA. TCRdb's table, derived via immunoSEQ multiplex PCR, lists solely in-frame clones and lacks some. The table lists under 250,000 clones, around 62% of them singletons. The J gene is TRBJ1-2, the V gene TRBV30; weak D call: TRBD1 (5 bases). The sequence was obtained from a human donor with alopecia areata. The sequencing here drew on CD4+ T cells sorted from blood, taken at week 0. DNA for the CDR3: TGTGCCTGGAAGGTTGGGGCCCAACTTAACTATGGCTACACCTTC. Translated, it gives CAWKVGAQLNYGYTF.